This T cell receptor (beta chain) appears in the sequencing data of a study of T cells after yellow fever vaccination. Findings of the study overall: CD4 and CD8 compartments shared a small share of clonotypes, likely from convergent recombination. Abundant contaminating clonotypes from the bulk population could appear in FACS-sorted repertoires. The booster saw the reappearance of most primary-vaccination clones (nearly 98% CD4, almost 90% CD8).

Germline-derived CDR1 and CDR2 are MNHEY and SVGAGI. This CDR3 has 15 amino acids. Trimming pared 4 bases from V and 4 bases from J, leaving 14 bases between. Generation of TCR cDNA used 5'RACE template switching (which added a universal primer site and UMIs). TCRdb recomputed calls from the 5' RACE reads with MiXCR, one row per CDR3 protein. The table includes 450,000 to 550,000 distinct CDR3 sequences, roughly a fifth detected once. This clonotype was observed a handful of times. Its antigen is unknown. The material sequenced was PBMCs, taken 21 days after the first yellow fever vaccination. The V gene is TRBV6-5, the J gene TRBJ2-1; D not resolved. The clonotype originates from a man aged 18 to 35 who received the YFV17D yellow fever vaccine. The CDR3 coding sequence is TGTGCCAGCAGTTTTAAAGGACCGTCATACAATGAGCAGTTCTTC. Translation: CASSFKGPSYNEQFF.